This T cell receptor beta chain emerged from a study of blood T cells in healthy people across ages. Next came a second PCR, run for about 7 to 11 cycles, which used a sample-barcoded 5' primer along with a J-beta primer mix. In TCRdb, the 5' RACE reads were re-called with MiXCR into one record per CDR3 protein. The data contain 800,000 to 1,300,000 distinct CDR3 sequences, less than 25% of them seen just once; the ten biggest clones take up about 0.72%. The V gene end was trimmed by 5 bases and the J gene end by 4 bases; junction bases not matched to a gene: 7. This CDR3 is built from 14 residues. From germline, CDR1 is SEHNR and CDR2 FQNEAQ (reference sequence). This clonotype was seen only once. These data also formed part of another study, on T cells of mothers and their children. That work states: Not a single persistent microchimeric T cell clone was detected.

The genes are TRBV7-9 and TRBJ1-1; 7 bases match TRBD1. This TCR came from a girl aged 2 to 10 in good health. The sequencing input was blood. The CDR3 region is CASSAHRGGTEAFF. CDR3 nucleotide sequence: TGTGCCAGCAGCGCCCACAGGGGAGGCACTGAAGCTTTCTTT.